This T cell receptor (beta chain) stems from a study of T cell repertoires in cytomegalovirus infection. Overall study context: Public TCR beta signature analysis indicated the presence of both CMV infection and matching HLA type.

TCRdb passed the reads through MiXCR, listing each CDR3 protein once. The sample consists of some 250,000 distinct CDR3 sequences, roughly 10% of them appearing once. This CDR3 region has 14 residues. CDR1 and CDR2 from the germline V gene are SEHNR and FQNEAQ (reference sequence). Trimming removed 5 bases from V and 1 base from J, with 11 bases in between. Findings and limits, study-wide: Carriers of CMV and the relevant HLA type were discriminated by public TCR beta frequency.

This clonotype has a single count. Its cognate antigen is unknown. This TCR was sampled from a human donor in good health (CMV status not recorded). Some clones in this sample may be carry-over from other donors' samples. This rearrangement joins TRBV7-9 to TRBJ1-1, with no clear D. The sample taken for sequencing was PBMCs. In nucleotides, the CDR3 is TGTGCCAGCAGCCCTCAGGTTGCGAACACTGAAGCTTTCTTT. Its translation is CASSPQVANTEAFF. The full variable domain, in which reference TRBV7-9 and TRBJ1-1 provide the parts outside the CDR3, is DTGVSQNPRHKITKRGQNVTFRCDPISEHNRLYWYRQTLGQGPEFLTYFQNEAQLEKSRLLSDRFSAERPKGSFSTLEIQRTEQGDSAMYLCASSPQVANTEAFFGQGTRLTVV.